The 14 T cell receptor beta chains below come from one sample, sequenced in a study of CD8 T cells in Susac syndrome. The RNA input was 0.5 to 1 ug, and it was reverse transcribed with random hexamers. Each CDR3 protein is one row after TCRdb ran MiXCR on the immunoSEQ multiplex PCR reads. The sample holds 70,000 or so distinct CDR3 sequences, around 95% seen once. Sequences were obtained from CD8+ T cells from PBMCs. The source is a human donor in good health.

The chain recombines TRBV7-2 with TRBJ1-5; D is uncertain. This CDR3 comprises 15 residues. From germline, CDR1 is SGHTA and CDR2 FQGNSA. Trimming took 2 bases from V and 2 from J, leaving 10 bases between them. The CDR3 reads CASSLTWERNQPQHF. CDR3 coding DNA: TGTGCCAGCAGCTTAACTTGGGAGCGCAATCAGCCCCAGCATTTT.

The chain has TRBV5-6 and TRBJ2-5; D gene unclear. From germline, CDR1 is SGHDT and CDR2 YYEEEE. This CDR3 is built from 16 residues. V was clipped by 4 bases and J by 2 bases, with 18 bases between them. The CDR3, as DNA: TGTGCCAGCAGCCAGAACCGGGCAGCCCGGCAAGAGACCCAGTACTTC. This codes for CASSQNRAARQETQYF. Variable domain in full (rest from reference TRBV5-6 and TRBJ2-5): DAGVTQSPTHLIKTRGQQVTLRCSPKSGHDTVSWYQQALGQGPQFIFQYYEEEERQRGNFPDRFSGHQFPNYSSELNVNALLLGDSALYLCASSQNRAARQETQYFGPGTRLLVL.

V usage is TRBV29-1 and J usage is TRBJ1-2; no clear D. Germline loops: CDR1 SQVTM, CDR2 ANQGSEA. The CDR3 runs 14 residues. V was shortened by 5 bases and J by 2 bases, with 15 bases between the two germline ends. The CDR3 DNA reads TGCAGCGTTTTGAACCGGGGTGCAAACTATGGCTACACCTTC. This sequence encodes CSVLNRGANYGYTF. The full variable domain, completed using reference TRBV29-1 and TRBJ1-2, is SAVISQKPSRDICQRGTSLTIQCQVDSQVTMMFWYRQQPGQSLTLIATANQGSEATYESGFVIDKFPISRPNLTFSTLTVSNMSPEDSSIYLCSVLNRGANYGYTFGSGTRLTVV.

The chain employs TRBV7-9 and TRBJ2-5; 11 nucleotides line up with TRBD2. CDR3 length: 15 residues. V was clipped by 4 bases and J by 5 bases; unmatched bases: 6. Germline V gives CDR1 SEHNR, CDR2 FQNEAQ (reference sequence). Written as DNA, the CDR3 is TGTGCCAGCAGCTGGCTAGCGGGGGGCACGGAGACCCAGTACTTC. Encoded protein: CASSWLAGGTETQYF.

The chain uses TRBV29-1 and TRBJ2-6; D possibly matches TRBD1 or TRBD2 (5 bases each). Germline V CDR1 and CDR2: SQVTM, ANQGSEA. Trimming shortened V by 1 base and J by 4 bases, and 14 bases separated the two germline ends. This CDR3 is built from 16 residues. Written as DNA, the CDR3 is TGCAGCGTTGAAGGGGACCAAATGGGGGGGGCCAACGTCCTGACTTTC. This translates into CSVEGDQMGGANVLTF.

The V gene is TRBV4-1, the J gene TRBJ2-7, with D unresolved. Trimming cost V 0 bases and J 7 bases, with 13 bases left between them. Germline lookup yields CDR1 MGHRA and CDR2 YSYEKL. This CDR3 contains 14 residues. In nucleotides, the CDR3 is TGCGCCAGCAGCCAAGACGGCCCCCTAGGGGAGCAGTACTTC. Its protein is CASSQDGPLGEQYF.

This sequence joins TRBV30 and TRBJ2-3, with TRBD1 matching over 11 bases. Looked up from germline, CDR1 is GTSNPN and CDR2 is SVGIG (reference sequence). The CDR3 contains 13 residues. Unmatched junction bases numbered 7, after V lost 8 bases and J lost 6 bases. The CDR3 region is CAAWGQGVDTQYF. In nucleotides, the CDR3 is TGTGCCGCTTGGGGACAGGGGGTCGATACGCAGTATTTT.

The chain joins TRBV24-1 to TRBJ1-2; possible D gene TRBD1, 5 bases. Germline-derived CDR1 and CDR2 are KGHDR and SFDVKD. This CDR3 contains 13 residues. Trimming pared 5 bases from V and 4 bases from J, leaving 10 bases between. The CDR3 DNA reads TGTGCCACCAGTGCCACAGGTATCTATGGCTACACCTTC. Translation gives CATSATGIYGYTF.

This chain joins TRBV29-1 and TRBJ1-1; weak D call: TRBD1 (6 bases). Germline values: CDR1 SQVTM, CDR2 ANQGSEA. V shed 7 bases and J shed 2 bases, with 11 bases lying between them. The CDR3 is 12 amino acids. This CDR3 reads CSAKQGNTEAFF. CDR3 nucleotides: TGCAGCGCCAAACAGGGTAACACTGAAGCTTTCTTT.

The chain has TRBV27 and TRBJ2-1; weak D call: TRBD2 (7 bases). V shed 5 bases and J shed 6 bases, with 20 bases lying between them. CDR3 length equals 16 residues. CDR1 and CDR2 (germline): MNHEY, SMNVEV (reference sequence). The CDR3 nucleotides read TGTGCCAGCAGTCCCCCAGAGGGGGGGTACCTCAATGAGCAGTTCTTC. Its protein product is CASSPPEGGYLNEQFF.

This clonotype has a handful of counts. This chain connects TRBV5-1 to TRBJ2-7; 7 bases agree with TRBD2. The germline V gene has CDR1 SGHRS and CDR2 YFSETQ. The CDR3 spans 15 residues. Germline trimming cut 0 bases from V and 1 base from J; bases unmatched to any gene: 4. This CDR3 reads CASSLAASGSYEQYF. Here the CDR3 DNA reads TGCGCCAGCAGCTTGGCTGCTAGCGGTTCCTACGAGCAGTACTTC.

The chain is built from TRBV29-1 and TRBJ2-1; 9 bases agree with TRBD2. Germline trimming cut 3 bases from V and 5 bases from J; bases unmatched to any gene: 8. This CDR3 comprises 15 residues. Looked up from germline, CDR1 is SQVTM and CDR2 is ANQGSEA. CDR3 loop: CSVEGLAGAHNEQFF. The DNA for the CDR3 is TGCAGCGTTGAGGGGTTAGCGGGGGCGCACAATGAGCAGTTCTTC.

The J gene is TRBJ1-1, the V gene TRBV13, with D maybe TRBD1 (6 bases). CDR3 length: 13 residues. In germline, CDR1 is PRHDT, CDR2 FYEKMQ (reference sequence). V was cut by 10 bases and J by 2 bases, with 14 bases left in between. CDR3 nucleotides: TGTGCCACCCTTCTGGGGGGCAACACTGAAGCTTTCTTT. Translating it yields CATLLGGNTEAFF.

The rearrangement joins TRBV3-1 to TRBJ1-6, with D unresolved. Between the trimmed V and J ends, which lost 6 bases and 8 bases, there was a span of 14 bases. This CDR3 is 14 amino acids long. The germline gives CDR1 LGHDT, CDR2 YNNKEL (reference sequence). CDR3 amino acids: CASSLGGPYSPLHF. CDR3 coding DNA: TGTGCCAGCAGTCTCGGCGGACCCTATTCACCCCTCCACTTT.